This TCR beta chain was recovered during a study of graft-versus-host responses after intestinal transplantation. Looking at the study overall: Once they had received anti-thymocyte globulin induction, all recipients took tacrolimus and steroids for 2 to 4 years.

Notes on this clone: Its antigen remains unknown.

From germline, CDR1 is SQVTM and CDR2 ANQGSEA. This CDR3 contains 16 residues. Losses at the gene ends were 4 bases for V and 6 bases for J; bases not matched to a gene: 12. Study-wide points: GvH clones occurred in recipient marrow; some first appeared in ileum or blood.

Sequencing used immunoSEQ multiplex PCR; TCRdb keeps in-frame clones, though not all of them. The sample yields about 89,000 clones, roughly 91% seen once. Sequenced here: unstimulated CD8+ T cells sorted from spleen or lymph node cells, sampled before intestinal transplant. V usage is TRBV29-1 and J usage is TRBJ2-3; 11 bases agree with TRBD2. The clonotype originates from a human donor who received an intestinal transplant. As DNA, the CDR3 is TGCAGCGTTGGGGGGGTAGCGGGGGGGTATTCTGATACGCAGTATTTT. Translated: CSVGGVAGGYSDTQYF.